This T cell receptor beta chain was sequenced for a study of T cell repertoires in cytomegalovirus infection. TCRdb used MiXCR to reprocess the reads, holding one entry per CDR3 protein. The data contain a few hundred thousand distinct CDR3 sequences, roughly 22% of them singletons. CDR1 is LNHDA and CDR2 is SQIVND in the germline V gene (reference sequence). The CDR3 is made up of 15 amino acids. With 5 bases removed from V and 4 bases from J, the gap between germline ends came to 14 bases. The sequence was collected from a human donor in good health (CMV status not recorded). Some clones in this sample may be carry-over from other donors' samples. Sequencing was performed on CD8+ T cells from PBMCs. The chain uses TRBV19 and TRBJ2-2, with D possibly being TRBD1 or TRBD2 (5 bases each). CDR3 protein: CASSPEGRSTGELFF. The CDR3 DNA reads TGTGCCAGTAGTCCCGAGGGGAGATCCACCGGGGAGCTGTTTTTT.